This T cell receptor beta chain appears in the sequencing data of a study of control samples from healthy donors and cancer patients. Assay: immunoSEQ multiplex PCR; the TCRdb copy retains only in-frame clones and omits some. The repertoire holds some 120,000 clones, with approximately 90% as singletons. Germline CDR1 is KGHDR and CDR2 is SFDVKD. The CDR3 consists of 15 residues. The J segment lost 2 bases and the V segment lost 2 bases, leaving 3 bases of the junction unmatched. Sequenced sample: blood. The source of this sequence is a man in his thirties or forties in good health. V gene TRBV24-1 combines with J gene TRBJ2-5; TRBD1 agrees at 8 bases. The CDR3 nucleotides are TGTGCCACCAGTGATTCCAACAGGGGGCAAGAGACCCAGTACTTC. As protein: CATSDSNRGQETQYF.